This TCR beta chain appears in the sequencing data of a study of T cell responses to AZD1222 COVID-19 vaccine. Deletions cut 5 bases from V and 3 bases from J, with 11 bases between. Germline CDR1 and CDR2: SEHNR and FQNEAQ (reference sequence). The CDR3 sequence is 14 residues long. Only in-frame clones appear in the TCRdb table, and some are missing; sequencing was by immunoSEQ multiplex PCR. The data contain approximately 120,000 clones, over 80% of them seen just once; the ten biggest clones take up approximately 1.1%. This clone was seen only once. This receptor was obtained from an adult in good health. The chain combines TRBV7-9 with TRBJ1-3; D is unresolved. Sequencing used peripheral blood, obtained on day 0 of AZD1222 vaccination. In nucleotides, the CDR3 is TGTGCCAGCAGCCCCCCCGGCCTTGGAAACACCATATATTTT. Translating it yields CASSPPGLGNTIYF.